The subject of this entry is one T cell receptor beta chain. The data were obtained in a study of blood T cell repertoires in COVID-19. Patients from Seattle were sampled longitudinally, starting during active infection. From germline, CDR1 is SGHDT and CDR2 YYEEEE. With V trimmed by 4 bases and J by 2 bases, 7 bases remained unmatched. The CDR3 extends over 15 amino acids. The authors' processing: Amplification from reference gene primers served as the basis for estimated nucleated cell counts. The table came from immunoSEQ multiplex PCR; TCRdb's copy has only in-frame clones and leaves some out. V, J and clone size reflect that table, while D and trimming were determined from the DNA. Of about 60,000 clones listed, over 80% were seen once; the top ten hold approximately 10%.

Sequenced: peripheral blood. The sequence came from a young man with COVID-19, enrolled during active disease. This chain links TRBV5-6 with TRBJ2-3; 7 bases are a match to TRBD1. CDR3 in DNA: TGTGCCAGCAGCCCATTGGGACAGACCACAGATACGCAGTATTTT. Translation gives CASSPLGQTTDTQYF.